The clone carrying this T cell receptor beta chain was seen ten or more times. Its antigen remains unknown. Trimming cost V 0 bases and J 5 bases, with 17 bases left between them. Germline V lookup: CDR1 SNHLY, CDR2 FYNNEI. CDR3 length: 17 residues. The data were obtained in a study of early T cells in non-severe SARS-CoV-2 infection. Study-wide background: The input, bulk RNA from unsorted whole blood, was sequenced, and chains were unpaired.

Broader study findings: Missing private and CD4 specificities, VDJdb matching favored anti-spike CD8 responses.

Individual cDNA molecules were tagged with unique molecular identifiers. Each CDR3 protein is one row after TCRdb ran MiXCR on the 5' RACE reads. The sample has approximately 98,000 distinct CDR3 sequences, around an eighth seen once. The clonotype comes from an adult who was a healthcare worker with PCR-confirmed SARS-CoV-2 infection or an uninfected control (not recorded which). J is TRBJ2-1 and V is TRBV2; possibly TRBD2 for D (6 bases). The material sequenced was whole blood. Written as DNA, the CDR3 is TGTGCCAGCAGTGAAGCGTCTCTAGCGCTACAGGACAATGAGCAGTTCTTC. Translation: CASSEASLALQDNEQFF.